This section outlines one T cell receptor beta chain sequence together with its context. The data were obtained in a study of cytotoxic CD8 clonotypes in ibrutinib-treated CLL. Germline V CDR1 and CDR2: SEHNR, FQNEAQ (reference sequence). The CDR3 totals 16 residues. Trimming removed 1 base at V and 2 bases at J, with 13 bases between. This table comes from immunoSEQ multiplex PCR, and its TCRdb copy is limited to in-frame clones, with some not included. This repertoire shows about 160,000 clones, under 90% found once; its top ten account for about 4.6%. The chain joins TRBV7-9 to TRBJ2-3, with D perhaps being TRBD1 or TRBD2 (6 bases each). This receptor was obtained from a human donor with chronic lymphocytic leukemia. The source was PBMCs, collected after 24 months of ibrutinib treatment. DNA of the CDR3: TGTGCCAGCAGCTTAGGGGGGGCTCGGGCCACAGATACGCAGTATTTT. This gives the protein CASSLGGARATDTQYF.